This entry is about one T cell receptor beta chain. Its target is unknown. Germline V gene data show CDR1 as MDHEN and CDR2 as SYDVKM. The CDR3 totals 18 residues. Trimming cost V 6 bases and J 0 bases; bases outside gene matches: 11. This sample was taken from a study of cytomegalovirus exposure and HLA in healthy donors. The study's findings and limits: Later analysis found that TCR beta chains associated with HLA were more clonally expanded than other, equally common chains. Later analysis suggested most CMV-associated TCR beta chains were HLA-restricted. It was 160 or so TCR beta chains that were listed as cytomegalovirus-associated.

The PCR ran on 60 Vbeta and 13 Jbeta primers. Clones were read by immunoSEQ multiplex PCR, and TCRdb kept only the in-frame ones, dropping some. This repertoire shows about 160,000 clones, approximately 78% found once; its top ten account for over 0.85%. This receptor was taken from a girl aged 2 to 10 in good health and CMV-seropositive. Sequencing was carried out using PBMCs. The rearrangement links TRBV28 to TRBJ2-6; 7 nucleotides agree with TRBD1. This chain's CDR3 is CASSTRQGGISGANVLTF. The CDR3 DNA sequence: TGTGCCAGCAGCACCCGACAGGGCGGTATCTCTGGGGCCAACGTCCTGACTTTC. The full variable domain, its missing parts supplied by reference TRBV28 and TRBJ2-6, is DVKVTQSSRYLVKRTGEKVFLECVQDMDHENMFWYRQDPGLGLRLIYFSYDVKMKEKGDIPEGYSVSREKKERFSLILESASTNQTSMYLCASSTRQGGISGANVLTFGAGSRLTVL.